Given below is one T cell receptor (beta chain) in context. This clonotype was detected a few times. What antigen it recognizes has not been identified. The sample holds no much larger clone one base away, and base qualities are not on file. The data were taken from a study of CD8 T cells in ankylosing spondylitis (dated by TCRdb to 2016 to 2017). Regarding the study in general: The study profiled T cell receptor beta repertoires in healthy donors and ankylosing spondylitis patients to find disease-linked TCR variants. In total, the full study cohort was made up of roughly 100 healthy donors and about two dozen ankylosing spondylitis patients. Peripheral blood samples were taken, and synovial fluid was additionally collected from ankylosing spondylitis patients.

The data were produced on an Illumina HiSeq 2500. TCR beta libraries were prepared by quantitative 5'-RACE with molecular barcodes. In the authors' own workflow: To identify disease-linked TCR variants, a new computational method was used, one built on a probabilistic model of VDJ rearrangement. TCRdb reprocessing: public reads trimmed at Q25 with fastp, clones called with MiXCR, in-frame beta chains kept. Every CDR3 protein is listed once, alongside the most common genes and DNA of its rows. The V and J calls come from TCRdb's annotation, not from the publication. The sample profile shows about 540,000 distinct CDR3 sequences; 9.5% to 15% of them were found once. The top ten clones comprise 6.5% to 7% of the sample. Findings and caveats that apply to the study as a whole: A CD8+ phenotype was shown by the disease-linked clones, which were found at relatively low frequencies in peripheral blood. Some of the motif variants had been reported before in the synovial fluid and blood of reactive arthritis patients, a finding that suggests common disease-initiation mechanisms. The disease-linked clones were reported to be significantly enriched in matched synovial fluid samples from ankylosing spondylitis patients. Blood from ankylosing spondylitis patients appeared to be characterized by a TCR beta motif made up of seven or eight highly homologous amino acid variants.

Sequenced sample: blood, either unsorted or a sorted T cell fraction (not recorded which). This receptor was obtained from a male donor with ankylosing spondylitis.

In nucleotide form, the sequence is TGTGCCAGCAGCAAAGGCTGGGGAGCGGGAGAGCCCTACGAGCAGTACTTC. Its protein product is CASSKGWGAGEPYEQYF. The chain joins TRBV21-1 to TRBJ2-7; the table names TRBD2, a call not compared with the DNA. TRBV21-1 is an annotated pseudogene. Measured from the cysteine to the phenylalanine, the CDR3 is 17 residues long. The retained sequence is limited to the CDR3, 51 bases, with the frame set at the first base.